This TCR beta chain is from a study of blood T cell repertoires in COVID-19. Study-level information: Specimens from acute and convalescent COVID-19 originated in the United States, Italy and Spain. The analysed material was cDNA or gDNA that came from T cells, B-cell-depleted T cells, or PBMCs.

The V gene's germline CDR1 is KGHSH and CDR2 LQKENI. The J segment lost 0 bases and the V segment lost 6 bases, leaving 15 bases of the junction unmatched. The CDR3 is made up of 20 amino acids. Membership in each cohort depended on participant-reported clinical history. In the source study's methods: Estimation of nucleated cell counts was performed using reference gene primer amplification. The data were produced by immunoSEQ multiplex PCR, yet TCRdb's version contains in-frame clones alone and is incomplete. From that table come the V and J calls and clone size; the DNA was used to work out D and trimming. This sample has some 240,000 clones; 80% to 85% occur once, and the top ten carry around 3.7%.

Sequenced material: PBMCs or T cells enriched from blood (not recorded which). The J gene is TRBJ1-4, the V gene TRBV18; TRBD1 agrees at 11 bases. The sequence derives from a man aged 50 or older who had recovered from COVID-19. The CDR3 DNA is TGTGCCAGCTCGCGATTAATGGGCGGACAGGGGGCAACAACTAATGAAAAACTGTTTTTT. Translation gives CASSRLMGGQGATTNEKLFF.